Listed here are 9 T cell receptor beta chains from one sample, sequenced in a study of cytomegalovirus exposure and HLA in healthy donors. With 60 Vbeta and 13 Jbeta primers, the PCR was carried out. The data were produced by immunoSEQ multiplex PCR, yet TCRdb's version contains in-frame clones alone and is incomplete. The sample contains roughly 150,000 clones, over 75% of which appear only once. Material: PBMCs. The source is a man aged 30-40 years in good health and CMV-seropositive.

This clone was observed a few times. V is TRBV28 and J is TRBJ2-6; D call uncertain. The CDR3 runs 13 residues. Per the germline V gene, CDR1 is MDHEN and CDR2 is SYDVKM. V shed 5 bases and J shed 6 bases, with 8 bases lying between them. The CDR3: CASSPTLANVLTF. Written as DNA, the CDR3 is TGTGCCAGCAGTCCCACTCTGGCCAACGTCCTGACTTTC. The full variable domain, rest sourced from reference TRBV28 and TRBJ2-6, is DVKVTQSSRYLVKRTGEKVFLECVQDMDHENMFWYRQDPGLGLRLIYFSYDVKMKEKGDIPEGYSVSREKKERFSLILESASTNQTSMYLCASSPTLANVLTFGAGSRLTVL.

This clone was seen just once. The chain employs TRBV6-6 and TRBJ1-5; 9 nucleotides align to TRBD1. V gave up 5 bases and J gave up 6 bases; unmatched junction bases: 8. This CDR3 comprises 15 residues. Germline CDR1 and CDR2: MNHNY and SVGAGI (reference sequence). The CDR3 bases are TGTGCCAGCAGTGTGCCGGGACAGGGCGGTCAGCCCCAGCATTTT. Translated: CASSVPGQGGQPQHF.

This chain links TRBV18 with TRBJ1-2; the D gene is possibly TRBD1 (6 bases). V shed 3 bases and J shed 8 bases, with 22 bases lying between them. The CDR3 is 16 residues long. The V gene's germline CDR1 is KGHSH and CDR2 LQKENI. The CDR3 is CASSPSDRPIGRGYTF. CDR3 DNA: TGTGCCAGCTCACCTAGCGACAGGCCGATAGGTAGAGGCTACACCTTC. The complete variable domain, with remaining parts taken from reference TRBV18 and TRBJ1-2, reads NAGVMQNPRHLVRRRGQEARLRCSPMKGHSHVYWYRQLPEEGLKFMVYLQKENIIDESGMPKERFSAEFPKEGPSILRIQQVVRGDSAAYFCASSPSDRPIGRGYTFGSGTRLTVV.

The chain is built from TRBV5-4 and TRBJ2-1, with D maybe TRBD1 (5 bases). The germline V and J ends were trimmed by 0 bases and 2 bases, with 9 bases remaining between them. Germline V CDR1 and CDR2: SGHNT, YYREEE (reference sequence). The CDR3 spans 15 residues. This CDR3 is CASSLEGITYNEQFF. For the CDR3, the DNA is TGTGCCAGCAGCTTGGAGGGGATCACCTACAATGAGCAGTTCTTC. Full variable domain (outside the CDR3, taken from reference TRBV5-4 and TRBJ2-1): ETGVTQSPTHLIKTRGQQVTLRCSSQSGHNTVSWYQQALGQGPQFIFQYYREEENGRGNFPPRFSGLQFPNYSSELNVNALELDDSALYLCASSLEGITYNEQFFGPGTRLTVL.

The rearrangement uses TRBV30 and TRBJ2-5; D gene unclear. Judging by the DNA end, TRBJ2-7 fits better; the J call may be wrong. CDR1 is GTSNPN, CDR2 SVGIG, per germline (reference sequence). The CDR3 loop spans 14 amino acids. CDR3 loop: CAWRVESGTYEQYF. The DNA for the CDR3 is TGTGCCTGGAGGGTCGAATCGGGTACCTACGAGCAGTACTTC.

The V gene is TRBV2, the J gene TRBJ2-7; 9 bases agree with TRBD1. The CDR3 extends over 15 amino acids. CDR1 is SNHLY and CDR2 is FYNNEI in the germline V gene. V lost 6 bases to trimming and J lost 5 bases; unmatched junction nucleotides: 11. CDR3 sequence reads: CASSRGSRDRDEQYF. CDR3 nucleotide sequence: TGTGCCAGCAGCCGCGGGAGCCGGGACAGGGACGAGCAGTACTTC.

The V call is TRBV6-5, the J call TRBJ2-3; weak D call: TRBD1 (5 bases). The CDR3 extends over 15 amino acids. V shed 6 bases and J shed 4 bases, with 17 bases lying between them. The germline V gene has CDR1 MNHEY and CDR2 SVGAGI. The CDR3 loop reads CASSPGQGNSDTQYF. CDR3 DNA: TGTGCCAGCAGCCCCGGGCAGGGAAACTCAGATACGCAGTATTTT.

V gene TRBV7-9 combines with J gene TRBJ1-5; perhaps TRBD1 as D (6 bases). In germline, CDR1 is SEHNR, CDR2 FQNEAQ (reference sequence). This CDR3 comprises 14 residues. Trimming removed 5 bases from V and 1 base from J, with 9 bases in between. The CDR3 reads CASSAQGSNQPQHF. The CDR3 bases are TGTGCCAGCAGCGCTCAGGGGAGCAATCAGCCCCAGCATTTT. Full variable domain (remainder filled in from reference TRBV7-9 and TRBJ1-5): DTGVSQNPRHKITKRGQNVTFRCDPISEHNRLYWYRQTLGQGPEFLTYFQNEAQLEKSRLLSDRFSAERPKGSFSTLEIQRTEQGDSAMYLCASSAQGSNQPQHFGDGTRLSIL.

This chain links TRBV7-9 with TRBJ2-5, with TRBD1 as a possible D gene (6 bases). CDR1 SEHNR and CDR2 FQNEAQ come from the germline V gene (reference sequence). V lost 1 base and J lost 6, with 12 bases in between. CDR3 length: 14 amino acids. CDR3 DNA: TGTGCCAGCAGCTTAGGGCAGGGGATACAGACCCAGTACTTC. Translating it yields CASSLGQGIQTQYF.